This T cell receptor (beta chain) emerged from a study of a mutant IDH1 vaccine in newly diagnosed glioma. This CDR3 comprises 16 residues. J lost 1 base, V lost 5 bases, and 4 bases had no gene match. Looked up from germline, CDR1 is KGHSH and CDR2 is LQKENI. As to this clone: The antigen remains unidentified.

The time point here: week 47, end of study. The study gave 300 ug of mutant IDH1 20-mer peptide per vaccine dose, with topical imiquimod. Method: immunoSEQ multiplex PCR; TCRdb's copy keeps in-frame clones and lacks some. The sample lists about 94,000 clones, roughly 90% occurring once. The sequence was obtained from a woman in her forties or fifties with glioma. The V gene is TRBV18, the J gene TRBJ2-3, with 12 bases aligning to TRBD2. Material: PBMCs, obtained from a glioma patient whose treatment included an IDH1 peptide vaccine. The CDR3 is CASSSRTSGGTDTQYF. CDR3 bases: TGTGCCAGCTCATCCCGGACTAGCGGGGGCACAGATACGCAGTATTTT.